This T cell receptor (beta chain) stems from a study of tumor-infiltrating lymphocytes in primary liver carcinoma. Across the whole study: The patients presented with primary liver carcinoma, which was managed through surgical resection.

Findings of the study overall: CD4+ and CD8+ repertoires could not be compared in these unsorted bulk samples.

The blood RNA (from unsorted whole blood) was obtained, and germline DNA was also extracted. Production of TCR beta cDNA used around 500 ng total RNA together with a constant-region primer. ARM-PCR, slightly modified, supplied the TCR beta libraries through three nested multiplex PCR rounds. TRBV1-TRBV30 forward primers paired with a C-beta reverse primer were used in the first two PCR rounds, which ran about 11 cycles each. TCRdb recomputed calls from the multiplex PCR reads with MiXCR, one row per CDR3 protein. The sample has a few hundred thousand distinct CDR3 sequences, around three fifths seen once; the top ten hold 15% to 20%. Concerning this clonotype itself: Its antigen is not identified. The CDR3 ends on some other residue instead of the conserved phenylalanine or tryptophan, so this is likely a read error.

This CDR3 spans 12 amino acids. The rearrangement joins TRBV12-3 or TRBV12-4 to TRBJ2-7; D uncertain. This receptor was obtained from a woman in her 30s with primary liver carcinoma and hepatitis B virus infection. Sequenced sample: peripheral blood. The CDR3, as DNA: TGTGCCAGCAGTTCCCAATCCTACGGGCAGTACTTA. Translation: CASSSQSYGQYL.